The clone carrying this T cell receptor beta chain was observed a few times. PCR involved 60 Vbeta and 13 Jbeta primers. Produced via immunoSEQ multiplex PCR; TCRdb's table is partial and in-frame only. The sample has 120,000 or so clones, less than 85% seen once; the top ten hold about 3.3%. The sample comes from a study of cytomegalovirus exposure and HLA in healthy donors. Germline loops: CDR1 SNHLY, CDR2 FYNNEI. V was clipped by 1 base and J by 0 bases, with 17 bases between them. CDR3 length equals 18 residues. The source material was PBMCs. The receptor was derived from a male donor in good health and CMV-seronegative. The chain carries TRBV2 and TRBJ2-3; tentative D call: TRBD2 (6 bases). The CDR3, as DNA: TGTGCCAGCAGTGAAGATGGGTTAGCGGCCACTAGCACAGATACGCAGTATTTT. Its protein is CASSEDGLAATSTDTQYF.